Described below is a single T cell receptor (beta chain) sequence and its context. The antigen is undetermined. V gave up 5 bases and J gave up 0 bases, with 10 bases separating them. The germline gives CDR1 SEHNR, CDR2 FQNEAQ (reference sequence). The CDR3 extends over 15 amino acids. Template-switching 5'RACE yielded the TCR cDNA; a universal primer site and UMIs were added in the process. Each CDR3 protein is one row after TCRdb ran MiXCR on the 5' RACE reads. The sample lists some 390,000 distinct CDR3 sequences; under 7.5% were seen once. This sample was included in a study of T cells after yellow fever vaccination. Study information: When fractions had low cell numbers, they were prepared with SMART-Seq v4 Ultra Low Input.

Overall study results and limits: Researchers cautioned that FACS-sorted repertoires could harbor abundant clonotypes contaminating from the bulk population. Post-booster repertoires contained most primary-vaccination clones again (around 96% CD4, about 90% CD8).

This receptor was taken from a man aged 30 to 39 who received the YFV17D yellow fever vaccine. The chain is built from TRBV7-9 and TRBJ2-2; D not certain. The sample here was PBMCs, taken 5 days after the yellow fever booster vaccination. In DNA form, the CDR3 reads TGTGCCAGCAGCCGTTTAGGGTCGAACACCGGGGAGCTGTTTTTT. This codes for CASSRLGSNTGELFF. Full variable domain (remainder filled in from reference TRBV7-9 and TRBJ2-2): DTGVSQNPRHKITKRGQNVTFRCDPISEHNRLYWYRQTLGQGPEFLTYFQNEAQLEKSRLLSDRFSAERPKGSFSTLEIQRTEQGDSAMYLCASSRLGSNTGELFFGEGSRLTVL.